This T cell receptor beta chain comes out of a study of T cell responses to AZD1222 COVID-19 vaccine. At the level of the study: Pooling covered second doses at about 4 or about 12 weeks.

Germline V gene sequence: CDR1 LNHDA, CDR2 SQIVND (reference sequence). This CDR3 is built from 15 residues. Trimming cost V 6 bases and J 2 bases; bases outside gene matches: 6. General study findings and limits: There were vaccine-associated CD4 TCRs across spike, dominant at 160-218 and 743-854. Most donors were white British and more were female, and clonal diversity was possibly underestimated. Repertoire sampling occurred only after the peak T cell response.

Sequencing was performed with immunoSEQ multiplex PCR; in TCRdb, only in-frame clones are kept and a portion is missing. There are approximately 180,000 clones in the sample; approximately 86% occur only once, and 2.5% to 3% lies in the top ten. On this clone itself: Its specificity is unknown.

The sample was peripheral blood, taken on day 0 of AZD1222 vaccination. This sequence was found in an adult in good health. This sequence joins TRBV19 and TRBJ2-7, with 11 positions matching TRBD2. CDR3 region: CASSTRLAGTYEQYF. In DNA form, the CDR3 reads TGTGCCAGTAGCACCCGACTAGCGGGGACCTACGAGCAGTACTTC.